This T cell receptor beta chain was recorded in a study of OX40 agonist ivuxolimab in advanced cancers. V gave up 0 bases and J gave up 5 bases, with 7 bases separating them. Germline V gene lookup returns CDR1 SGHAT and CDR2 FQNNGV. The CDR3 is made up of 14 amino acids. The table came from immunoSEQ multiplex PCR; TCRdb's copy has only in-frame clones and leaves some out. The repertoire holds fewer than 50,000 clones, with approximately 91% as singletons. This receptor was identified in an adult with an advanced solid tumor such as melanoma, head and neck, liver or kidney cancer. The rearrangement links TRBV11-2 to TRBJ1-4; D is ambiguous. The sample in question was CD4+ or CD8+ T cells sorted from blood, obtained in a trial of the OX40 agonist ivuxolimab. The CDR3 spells CASSLEGINEKLFF. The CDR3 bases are TGTGCCAGCAGCTTAGAGGGAATAAATGAAAAACTGTTTTTT.